This TCR beta chain is drawn from a study of spatial heterogeneity in lung cancer. Whole-study context: Sequences of the beta chain were consistently detected in greater numbers than alpha-chain sequences. Study findings and constraints: At tumor resection, ubiquitous expanded TCRs were detected in blood more often than later.

Documented time point: sample taken at primary tumor resection. Unsorted tumor, nontumor lung tissue or cryopreserved PBMC supplied the whole RNA. This clonotype showed up many times. What it binds is unknown. TCR cDNA molecules were tagged individually, and each one carried a unique molecular identifier. TCRdb independently ran MiXCR on the 5' RACE reads; one entry per CDR3 protein. This sample has over 50,000 distinct CDR3 sequences, with 7.5% to 9% found just once. There are 15 residues in the CDR3. The germline gives CDR1 MNHEY, CDR2 SVGAGI. V was clipped by 6 bases and J by 5 bases; unmatched bases: 8.

The sample in question was PBMCs, obtained at surgery. This chain connects TRBV6-5 to TRBJ2-7; 12 nucleotides align to TRBD1. The receptor comes from a female donor with early-stage non-small cell lung cancer. CDR3: CASRGPGQGANEQYF. The CDR3 nucleotides are TGTGCCAGCAGGGGCCCGGGACAGGGGGCTAACGAGCAGTACTTC.